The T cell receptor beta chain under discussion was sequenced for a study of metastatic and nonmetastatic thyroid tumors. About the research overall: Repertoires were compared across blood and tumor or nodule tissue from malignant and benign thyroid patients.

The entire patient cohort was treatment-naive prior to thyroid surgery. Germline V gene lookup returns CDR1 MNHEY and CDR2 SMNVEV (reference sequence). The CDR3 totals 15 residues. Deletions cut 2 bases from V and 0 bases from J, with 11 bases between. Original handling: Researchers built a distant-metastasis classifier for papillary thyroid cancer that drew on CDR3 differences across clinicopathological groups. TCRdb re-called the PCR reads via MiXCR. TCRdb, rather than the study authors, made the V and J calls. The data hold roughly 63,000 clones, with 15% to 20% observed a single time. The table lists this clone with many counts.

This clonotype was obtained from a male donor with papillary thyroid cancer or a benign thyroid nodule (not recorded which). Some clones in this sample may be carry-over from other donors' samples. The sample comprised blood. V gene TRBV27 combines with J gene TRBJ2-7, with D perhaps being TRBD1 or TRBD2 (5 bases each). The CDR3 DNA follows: TGTGCCAGCAGTTTAAGGCCAGGGAGCTCCTACGAGCAGTACGTC. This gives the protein CASSLRPGSSYEQYV.